The clone carrying this T cell receptor beta chain has a count of ten or more. Its cognate antigen is unknown. These data belong to a study of T cells in Graves' hyperthyroidism and ophthalmopathy. Study details: Peripheral blood samples were taken at initial diagnosis, prior to any treatment.

From germline, CDR1 is SGHNT and CDR2 YENEEA. V was shortened by 0 bases and J by 1 base, with 4 bases between the two germline ends. The CDR3 spans 13 residues. There were TCR beta CDR3 regions amplified from RNA transcripts. HTBI primers were the set used in a first-round RT-PCR of the TCR CDR3. TCRdb processed the multiplex PCR reads anew with MiXCR; each CDR3 protein has one entry. Of a few hundred thousand distinct CDR3 sequences listed, around 15% were seen once; the top ten hold approximately 14%. Patients aged 18 to 65 had newly diagnosed hyperthyroidism lasting under 2 months. Notes on the study in general: The blood repertoire included most of the expanded thyroid clonotypes above 0.001.

The sequence came from a woman in her thirties or forties with Graves' hyperthyroidism. The sequenced material came from blood. This chain links TRBV11-3 with TRBJ2-7, with unresolved D. For the CDR3, the DNA is TGTGCCAGCAGCTTAGATCTGTCCTACGAGCAGTACTTC. Its protein product is CASSLDLSYEQYF.